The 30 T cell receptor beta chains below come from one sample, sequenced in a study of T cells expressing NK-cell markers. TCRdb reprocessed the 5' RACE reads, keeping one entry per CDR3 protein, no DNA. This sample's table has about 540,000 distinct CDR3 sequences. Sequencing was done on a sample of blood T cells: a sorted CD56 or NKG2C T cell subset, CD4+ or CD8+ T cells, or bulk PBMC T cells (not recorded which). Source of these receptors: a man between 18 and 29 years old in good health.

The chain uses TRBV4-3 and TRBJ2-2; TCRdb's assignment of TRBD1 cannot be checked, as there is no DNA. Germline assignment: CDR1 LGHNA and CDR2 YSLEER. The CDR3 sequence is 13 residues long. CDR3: CASSQGPGGELFF.

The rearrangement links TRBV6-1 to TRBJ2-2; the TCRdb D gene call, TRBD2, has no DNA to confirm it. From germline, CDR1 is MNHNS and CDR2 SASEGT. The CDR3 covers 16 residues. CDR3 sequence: CASSPGLAGTTGELFF.

CDR3 residues: CASSTRLEAGTDTQYF. The genes are TRBV12-3 or TRBV12-4 and TRBJ2-3. The CDR3 is made up of 16 amino acids.

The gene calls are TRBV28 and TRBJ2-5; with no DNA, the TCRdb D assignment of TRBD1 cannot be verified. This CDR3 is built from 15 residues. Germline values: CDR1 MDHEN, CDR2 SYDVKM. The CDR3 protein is CASSSRDRGLETQYF.

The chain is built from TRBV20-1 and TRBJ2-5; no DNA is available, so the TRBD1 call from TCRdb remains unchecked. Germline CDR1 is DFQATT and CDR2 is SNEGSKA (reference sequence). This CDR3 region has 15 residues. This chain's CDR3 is CSASGGGPLGETQYF.

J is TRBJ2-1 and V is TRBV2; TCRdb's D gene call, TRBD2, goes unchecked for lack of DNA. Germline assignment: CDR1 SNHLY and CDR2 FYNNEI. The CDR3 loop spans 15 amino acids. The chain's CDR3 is CATLILAREIYEQFF.

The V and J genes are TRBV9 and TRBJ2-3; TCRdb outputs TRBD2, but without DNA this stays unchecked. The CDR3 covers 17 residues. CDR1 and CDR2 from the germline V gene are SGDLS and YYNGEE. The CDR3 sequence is CASSSRLAGATTDTQYF.

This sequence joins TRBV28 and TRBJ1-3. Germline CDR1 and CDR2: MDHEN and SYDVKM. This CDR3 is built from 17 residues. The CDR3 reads CASSPSMYQGSGNTIYF.

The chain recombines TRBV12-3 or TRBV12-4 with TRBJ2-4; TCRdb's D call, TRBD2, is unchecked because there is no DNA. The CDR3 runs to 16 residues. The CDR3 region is CASRKVAEGAKNIQYF.

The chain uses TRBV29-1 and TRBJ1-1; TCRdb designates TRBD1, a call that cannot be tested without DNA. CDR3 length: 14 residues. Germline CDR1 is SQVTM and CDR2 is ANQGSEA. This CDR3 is CSVPTGSVFTEAFF.

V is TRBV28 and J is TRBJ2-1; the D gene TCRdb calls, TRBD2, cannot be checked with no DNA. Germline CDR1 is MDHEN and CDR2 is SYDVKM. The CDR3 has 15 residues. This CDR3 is CASSTPSGTYNEQFF. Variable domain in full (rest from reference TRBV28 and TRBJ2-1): DVKVTQSSRYLVKRTGEKVFLECVQDMDHENMFWYRQDPGLGLRLIYFSYDVKMKEKGDIPEGYSVSREKKERFSLILESASTNQTSMYLCASSTPSGTYNEQFFGPGTRLTVL.

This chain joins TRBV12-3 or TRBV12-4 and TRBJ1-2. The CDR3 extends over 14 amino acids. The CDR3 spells CASSTLTANYGYTF.

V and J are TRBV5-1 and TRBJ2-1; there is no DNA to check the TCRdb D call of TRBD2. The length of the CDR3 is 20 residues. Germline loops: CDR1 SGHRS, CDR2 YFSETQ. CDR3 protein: CASSSGLAGQLSASYNEQFF.

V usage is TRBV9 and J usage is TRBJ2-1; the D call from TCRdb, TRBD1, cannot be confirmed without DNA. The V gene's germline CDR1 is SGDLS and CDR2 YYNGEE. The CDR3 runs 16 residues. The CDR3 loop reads CASSTRTGLKHNEQFF.

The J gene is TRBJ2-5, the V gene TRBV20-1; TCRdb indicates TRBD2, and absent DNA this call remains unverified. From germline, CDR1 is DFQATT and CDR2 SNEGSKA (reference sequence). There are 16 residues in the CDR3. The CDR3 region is CSARYHEGRSEETQYF.

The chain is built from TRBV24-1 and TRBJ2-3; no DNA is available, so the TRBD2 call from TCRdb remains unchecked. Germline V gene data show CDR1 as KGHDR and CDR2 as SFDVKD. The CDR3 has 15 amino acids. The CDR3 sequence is CATSDPAGGQDTQYF.

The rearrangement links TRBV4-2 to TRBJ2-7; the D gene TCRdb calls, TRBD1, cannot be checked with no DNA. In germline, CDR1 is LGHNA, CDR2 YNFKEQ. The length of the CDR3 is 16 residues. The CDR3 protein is CASSQEGTGARLEQYF.

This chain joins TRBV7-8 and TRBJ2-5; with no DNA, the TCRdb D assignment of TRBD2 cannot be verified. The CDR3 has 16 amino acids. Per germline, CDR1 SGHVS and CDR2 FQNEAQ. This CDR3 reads CASSPGTSGRYETQHF.

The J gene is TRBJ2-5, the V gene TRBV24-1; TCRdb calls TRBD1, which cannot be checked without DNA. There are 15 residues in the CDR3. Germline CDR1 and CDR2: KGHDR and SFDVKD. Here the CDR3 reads CATSDQQGFGETQYF.

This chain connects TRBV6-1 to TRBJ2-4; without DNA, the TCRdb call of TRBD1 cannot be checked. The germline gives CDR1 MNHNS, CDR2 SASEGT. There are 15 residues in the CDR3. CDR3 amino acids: CASSPRTRHKNIQYF.

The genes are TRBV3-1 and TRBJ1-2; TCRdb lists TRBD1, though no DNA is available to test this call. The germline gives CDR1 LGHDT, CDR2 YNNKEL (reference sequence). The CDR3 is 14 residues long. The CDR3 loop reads CASSQAAGHSGYTF. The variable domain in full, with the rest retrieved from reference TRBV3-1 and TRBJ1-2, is DTAVSQTPKYLVTQMGNDKSIKCEQNLGHDTMYWYKQDSKKFLKIMFSYNNKELIINETVPNRFSPKSPDKAHLNLHINSLELGDSAVYFCASSQAAGHSGYTFGSGTRLTVV.

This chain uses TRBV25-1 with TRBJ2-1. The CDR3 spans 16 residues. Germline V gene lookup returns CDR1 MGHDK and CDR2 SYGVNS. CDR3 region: CASSDSRVSSYNEQFF. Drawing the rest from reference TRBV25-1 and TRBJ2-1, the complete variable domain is EADIYQTPRYLVIGTGKKITLECSQTMGHDKMYWYQQDPGMELHLIHYSYGVNSTEKGDLSSESTVSRIRTEHFPLTLESARPSHTSQYLCASSDSRVSSYNEQFFGPGTRLTVL.

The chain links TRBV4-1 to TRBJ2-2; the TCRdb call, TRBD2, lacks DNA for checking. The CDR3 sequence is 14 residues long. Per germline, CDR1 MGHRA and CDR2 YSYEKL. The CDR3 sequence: CASSQPTSAGELFF.

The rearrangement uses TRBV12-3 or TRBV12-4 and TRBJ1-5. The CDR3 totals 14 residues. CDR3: CASSFGPSNQPQHF.

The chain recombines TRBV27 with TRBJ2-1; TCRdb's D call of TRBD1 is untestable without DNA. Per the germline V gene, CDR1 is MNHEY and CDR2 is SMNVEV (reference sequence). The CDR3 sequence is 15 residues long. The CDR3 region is CASSLWTGSPNEQFF.

The CDR3 sequence is CSARSGLRTNEQFF. The genes are TRBV20-1 and TRBJ2-1; TCRdb's D call of TRBD2 is untestable without DNA. The germline V gene encodes CDR1 DFQATT and CDR2 SNEGSKA (reference sequence). There are 14 residues in the CDR3.

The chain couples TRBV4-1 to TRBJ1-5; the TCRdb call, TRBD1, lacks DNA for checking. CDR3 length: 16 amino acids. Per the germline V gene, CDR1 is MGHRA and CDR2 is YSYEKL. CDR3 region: CASSQGGTDSNQPQHF.

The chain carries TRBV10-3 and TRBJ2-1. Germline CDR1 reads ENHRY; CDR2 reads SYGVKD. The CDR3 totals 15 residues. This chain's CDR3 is CAIRSDRGSYNEQFF.

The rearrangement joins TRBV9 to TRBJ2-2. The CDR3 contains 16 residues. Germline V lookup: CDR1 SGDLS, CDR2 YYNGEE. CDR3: CASSPLVPGNTGELFF.

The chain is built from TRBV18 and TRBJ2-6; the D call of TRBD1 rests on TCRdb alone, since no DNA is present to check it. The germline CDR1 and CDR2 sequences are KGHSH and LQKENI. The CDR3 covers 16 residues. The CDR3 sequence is CASSQQGPSGANVLTF. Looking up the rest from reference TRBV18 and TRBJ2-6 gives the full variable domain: NAGVMQNPRHLVRRRGQEARLRCSPMKGHSHVYWYRQLPEEGLKFMVYLQKENIIDESGMPKERFSAEFPKEGPSILRIQQVVRGDSAAYFCASSQQGPSGANVLTFGAGSRLTVL.